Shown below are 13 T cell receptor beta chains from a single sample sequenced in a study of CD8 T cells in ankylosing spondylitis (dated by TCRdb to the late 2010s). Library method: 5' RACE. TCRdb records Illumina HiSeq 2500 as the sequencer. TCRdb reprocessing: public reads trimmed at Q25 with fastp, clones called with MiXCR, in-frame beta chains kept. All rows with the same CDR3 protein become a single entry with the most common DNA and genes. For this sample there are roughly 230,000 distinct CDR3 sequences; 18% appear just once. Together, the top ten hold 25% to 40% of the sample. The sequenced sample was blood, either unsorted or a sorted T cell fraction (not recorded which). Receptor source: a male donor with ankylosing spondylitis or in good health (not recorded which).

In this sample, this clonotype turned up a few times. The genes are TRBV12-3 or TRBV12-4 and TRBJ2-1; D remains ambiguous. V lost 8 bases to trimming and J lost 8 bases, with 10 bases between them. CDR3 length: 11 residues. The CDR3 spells CASLQADEQFF. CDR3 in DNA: TGTGCCAGCCTGCAGGCGGATGAGCAGTTCTTC.

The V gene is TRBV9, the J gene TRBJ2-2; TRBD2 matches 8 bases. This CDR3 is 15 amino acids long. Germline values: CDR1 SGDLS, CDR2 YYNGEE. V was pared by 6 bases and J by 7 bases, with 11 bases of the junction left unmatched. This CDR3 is CASTTSGTLGGELFF. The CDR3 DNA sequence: TGTGCCAGCACCACTAGCGGTACATTGGGCGGGGAGCTGTTTTTT.

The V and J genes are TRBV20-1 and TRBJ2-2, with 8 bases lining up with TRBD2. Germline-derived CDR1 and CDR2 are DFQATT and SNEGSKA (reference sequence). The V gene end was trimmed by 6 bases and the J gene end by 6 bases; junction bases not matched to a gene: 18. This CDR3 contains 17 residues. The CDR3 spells CSAEGLLAGTSPGELFF. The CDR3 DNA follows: TGCAGTGCCGAGGGGCTATTAGCGGGAACCAGTCCCGGGGAGCTGTTTTTT.

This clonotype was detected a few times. In DNA form, the CDR3 reads TGCAGCGTTGTCCCCCGCGGACAGGGTCCTTACGAGCAGTACTTC. Amino acid sequence: CSVVPRGQGPYEQYF. This rearrangement joins TRBV29-1 to TRBJ2-7, with 8 bases fitting TRBD1. The CDR3 is made up of 15 amino acids. With V trimmed by 4 bases and J by 4 bases, 12 bases remained unmatched. CDR1 is SQVTM and CDR2 is ANQGSEA in the germline V gene.

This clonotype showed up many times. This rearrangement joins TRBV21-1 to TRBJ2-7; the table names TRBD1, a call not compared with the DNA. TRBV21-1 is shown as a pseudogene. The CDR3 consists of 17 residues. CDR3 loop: CASSRCIGQDSSYEQYF. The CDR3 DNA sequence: TGTGCCAGCAGCAGATGTATCGGACAGGACAGCTCCTACGAGCAGTACTTC.

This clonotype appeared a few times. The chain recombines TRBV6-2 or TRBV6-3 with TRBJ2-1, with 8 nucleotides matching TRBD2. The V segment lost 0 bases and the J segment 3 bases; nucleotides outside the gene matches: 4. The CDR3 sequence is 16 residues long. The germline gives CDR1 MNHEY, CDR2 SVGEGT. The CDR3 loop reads CASSYSMSGGYNEQFF. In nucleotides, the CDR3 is TGTGCCAGCAGTTACTCGATGAGCGGGGGCTACAATGAGCAGTTCTTC.

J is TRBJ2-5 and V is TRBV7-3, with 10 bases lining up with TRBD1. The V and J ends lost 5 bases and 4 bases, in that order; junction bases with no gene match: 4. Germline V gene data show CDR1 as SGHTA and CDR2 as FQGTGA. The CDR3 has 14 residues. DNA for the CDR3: TGTGCCAGCAGCCCGACAGGGGGCGCAGAGACCCAGTACTTC. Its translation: CASSPTGGAETQYF.

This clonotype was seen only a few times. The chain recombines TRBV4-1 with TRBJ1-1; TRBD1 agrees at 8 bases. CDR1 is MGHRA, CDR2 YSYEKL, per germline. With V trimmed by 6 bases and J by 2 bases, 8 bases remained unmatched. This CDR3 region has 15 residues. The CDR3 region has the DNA TGCGCCAGCAGTAAACCACAGGGGGACAACACTGAAGCTTTCTTT. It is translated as CASSKPQGDNTEAFF.

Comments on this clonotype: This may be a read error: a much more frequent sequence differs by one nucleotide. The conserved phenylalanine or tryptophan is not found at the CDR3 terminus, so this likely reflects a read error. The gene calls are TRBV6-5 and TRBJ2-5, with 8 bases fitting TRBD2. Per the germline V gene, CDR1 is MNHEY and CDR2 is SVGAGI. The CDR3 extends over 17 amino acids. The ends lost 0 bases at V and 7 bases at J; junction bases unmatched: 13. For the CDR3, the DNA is TGTGCCAGCAGTTACTCCCCTCCCACTAGCGGCAGGAGGACCCAGTACATC. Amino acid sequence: CASSYSPPTSGRRTQYI.

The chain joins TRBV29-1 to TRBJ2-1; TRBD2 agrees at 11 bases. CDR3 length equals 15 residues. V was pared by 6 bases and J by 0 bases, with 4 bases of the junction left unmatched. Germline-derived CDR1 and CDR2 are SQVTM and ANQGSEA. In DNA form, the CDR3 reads TGCAGCGTAGAGGGACTAGCGGTCTCCTACAATGAGCAGTTCTTC. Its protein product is CSVEGLAVSYNEQFF.

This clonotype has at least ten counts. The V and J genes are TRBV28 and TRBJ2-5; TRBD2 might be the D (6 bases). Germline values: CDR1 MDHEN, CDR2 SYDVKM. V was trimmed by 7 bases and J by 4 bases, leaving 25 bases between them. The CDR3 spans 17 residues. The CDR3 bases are TGTGCCAGCAATTGGAATCCCGGGGTAACGGGAGCAGAGACCCAGTACTTC. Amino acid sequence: CASNWNPGVTGAETQYF.

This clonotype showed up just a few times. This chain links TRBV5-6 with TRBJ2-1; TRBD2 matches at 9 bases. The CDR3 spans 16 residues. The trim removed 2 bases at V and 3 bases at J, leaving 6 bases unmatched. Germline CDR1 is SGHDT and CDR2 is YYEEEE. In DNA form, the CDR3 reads TGTGCCAGCAGCTTACGGACTAGCGAGTACTACAATGAGCAGTTCTTC. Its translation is CASSLRTSEYYNEQFF.

The CDR3 spells CASSQEAGASTDTQYF. CDR3 sequence (DNA): TGCGCCAGCAGCCAAGAGGCAGGAGCTAGCACAGATACGCAGTATTTT. The V call is TRBV4-3, the J call TRBJ2-3; D gene ambiguous. The CDR3 spans 16 residues. The germline V gene has CDR1 LGHNA and CDR2 YSLEER. V lost 0 bases to trimming and J lost 0 bases, with 10 bases between them.